The next 10 T cell receptor beta chains were all read from a single sample in a study of follicular helper T cells after annual influenza vaccination. The sample's time point: 2015-2016 season, pre-vaccination. The assay was immunoSEQ multiplex PCR, and TCRdb's table has in-frame clones only and misses some. The sample has 12,000 or so clones; approximately 80% are singletons. The sample was CXCR5+ CD38- circulating T follicular helper cells from blood, taken on the day of influenza vaccination. The subset here: circulating Tfh, non-naive CD4+CXCR5+PD-1+ (ICOS+CD38+ or ICOS-CD38-). These receptors originate from an adult who received the influenza vaccine.

This clone showed up just a few times. The chain links TRBV28 to TRBJ1-6, with 9 nucleotides matching TRBD1. The CDR3 runs 17 residues. Losses at the gene ends were 7 bases for V and 7 bases for J; bases not matched to a gene: 14. Per germline, CDR1 MDHEN and CDR2 SYDVKM. In DNA, the CDR3 is TGTGCCAGCACCACTCAGGGGCGGGGACAGGGAAATTCACCCCTCCACTTT. It translates to CASTTQGRGQGNSPLHF.

V and J are TRBV4-2 and TRBJ2-3; 12 positions match TRBD1. The trim removed 0 bases at V and 3 bases at J, leaving 1 base unmatched. This CDR3 is built from 16 residues. CDR1 and CDR2 from the germline V gene are LGHNA and YNFKEQ. The chain's CDR3 is CASSQEGQGATDTQYF. The CDR3 nucleotides are TGTGCCAGCAGCCAAGAGGGACAGGGGGCAACAGATACGCAGTATTTT.

The rearrangement links TRBV9 to TRBJ2-5, with unresolved D. Trimming cost V 2 bases and J 5 bases, with 10 bases left between them. Germline lookup yields CDR1 SGDLS and CDR2 YYNGEE. The CDR3 covers 13 residues. The CDR3 DNA is TGTGCCAGCAGCGTGAGAGTTGGGGAGACCCAGTACTTC. It encodes CASSVRVGETQYF. Using reference TRBV9 and TRBJ2-5 for the parts outside the CDR3, the full variable domain is DSGVTQTPKHLITATGQRVTLRCSPRSGDLSVYWYQQSLDQGLQFLIQYYNGEERAKGNILERFSAQQFPDLHSELNLSSLELGDSALYFCASSVRVGETQYFGPGTRLLVL.

This clone was seen just once. The V gene is TRBV5-1, the J gene TRBJ2-1; 7 bases are a match to TRBD2. Trimming took 1 base from V and 0 from J; bases not matched to a gene: 1. The CDR3 loop spans 15 amino acids. Germline V gene lookup returns CDR1 SGHRS and CDR2 YFSETQ. This chain's CDR3 is CASSLRGDSYNEQFF. The CDR3 nucleotides read TGCGCCAGCAGCTTGCGGGGGGACTCCTACAATGAGCAGTTCTTC.

The chain carries TRBV5-5 and TRBJ1-2, with no clear D. CDR1 is SGHKS and CDR2 is YYEKEE in the germline V gene (reference sequence). The germline V and J ends were trimmed by 0 bases and 0 bases, with 9 bases remaining between them. The CDR3 has 15 amino acids. Here the CDR3 reads CASSLDRIANYGYTF. CDR3 DNA: TGTGCCAGCAGCTTGGACCGAATAGCTAACTATGGCTACACCTTC. Full variable domain (outside the CDR3, taken from reference TRBV5-5 and TRBJ1-2): DAGVTQSPTHLIKTRGQQVTLRCSPISGHKSVSWYQQVLGQGPQFIFQYYEKEERGRGNFPDRFSARQFPNYSSELNVNALLLGDSALYLCASSLDRIANYGYTFGSGTRLTVV.

V gene TRBV29-1 combines with J gene TRBJ2-1; 10 bases align to TRBD2. J lost 9 bases, V lost 4 bases, and 6 bases had no gene match. Per the germline V gene, CDR1 is SQVTM and CDR2 is ANQGSEA. CDR3 length equals 13 residues. The CDR3 here is CSVGPSGGLEQFF. DNA of the CDR3: TGCAGCGTTGGACCTAGCGGGGGCCTTGAGCAGTTCTTC.

This clone was seen a single time. This chain connects TRBV6-1 to TRBJ1-1, with D hard to call. Per germline, CDR1 MNHNS and CDR2 SASEGT. There are 12 residues in the CDR3. The ends were cut back, 7 bases at V and 3 bases at J, with 9 bases in the middle. CDR3 in amino acids: CASKGSDTEAFF. CDR3 DNA: TGTGCCAGCAAAGGGAGTGACACTGAAGCTTTCTTT.

This clone occurred once. V gene TRBV5-5 combines with J gene TRBJ2-3; D possibly corresponds to TRBD1 (6 bases). The germline V gene encodes CDR1 SGHKS and CDR2 YYEKEE (reference sequence). The CDR3 runs 13 residues. Trimming pared 0 bases from V and 6 bases from J, leaving 8 bases between. CDR3 nucleotides: TGTGCCAGCAGCTTGGACAGGGATGATACGCAGTATTTT. Translation: CASSLDRDDTQYF.

This chain links TRBV15 with TRBJ1-5; no definite D call. In germline, CDR1 is LNHNV, CDR2 YYDKDF (reference sequence). V was trimmed by 0 bases and J by 5 bases, leaving 5 bases between them. The CDR3 is 13 residues long. The CDR3 nucleotides are TGTGCCACCAGCAGAGAAAGGGATCAGCCCCAGCATTTT. Translation gives CATSRERDQPQHF.

The chain employs TRBV7-2 and TRBJ1-1; D may be TRBD1 (5 bases). The CDR3 is 14 amino acids. The germline V gene encodes CDR1 SGHTA and CDR2 FQGNSA. Trimming took 3 bases from V and 7 from J, leaving 15 bases between them. CDR3 sequence reads: CASSFSGATGEAFF. CDR3 bases: TGTGCCAGCAGCTTTAGCGGAGCCACAGGTGAAGCTTTCTTT.